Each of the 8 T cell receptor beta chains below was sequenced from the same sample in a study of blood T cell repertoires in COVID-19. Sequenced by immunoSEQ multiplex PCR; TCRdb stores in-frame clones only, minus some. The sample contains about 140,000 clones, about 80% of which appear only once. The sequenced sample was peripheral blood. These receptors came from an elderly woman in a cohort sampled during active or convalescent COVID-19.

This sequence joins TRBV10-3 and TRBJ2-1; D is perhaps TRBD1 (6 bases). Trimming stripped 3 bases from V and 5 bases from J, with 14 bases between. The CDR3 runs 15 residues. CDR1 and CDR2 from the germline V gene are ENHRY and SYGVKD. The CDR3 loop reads CAISEVDSRDNEQFF. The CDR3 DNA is TGTGCCATCAGTGAAGTGGACAGTAGAGACAATGAGCAGTTCTTC.

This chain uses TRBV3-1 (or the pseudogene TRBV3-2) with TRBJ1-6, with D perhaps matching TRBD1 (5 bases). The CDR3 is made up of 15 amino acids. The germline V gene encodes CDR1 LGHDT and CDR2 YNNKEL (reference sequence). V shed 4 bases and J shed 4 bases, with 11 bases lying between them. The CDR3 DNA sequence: TGTGCCAGCAGCCCCGACAGATATTATAATTCACCCCTCCACTTT. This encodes CASSPDRYYNSPLHF.

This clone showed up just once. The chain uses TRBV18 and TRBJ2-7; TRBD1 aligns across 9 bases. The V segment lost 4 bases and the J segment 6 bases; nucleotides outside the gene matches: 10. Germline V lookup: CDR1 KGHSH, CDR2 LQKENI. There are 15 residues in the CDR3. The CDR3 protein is CASSHLGTGNVEQYV. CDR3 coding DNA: TGTGCCAGCTCACACCTCGGGACAGGGAACGTCGAGCAGTACGTC.

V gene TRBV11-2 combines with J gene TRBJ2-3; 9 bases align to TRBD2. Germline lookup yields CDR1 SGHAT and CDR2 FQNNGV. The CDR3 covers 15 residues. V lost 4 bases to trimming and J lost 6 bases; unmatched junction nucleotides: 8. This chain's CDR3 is CASSWLGGGADTQYF. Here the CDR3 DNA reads TGTGCCAGCAGCTGGTTGGGCGGGGGGGCGGATACGCAGTATTTT.

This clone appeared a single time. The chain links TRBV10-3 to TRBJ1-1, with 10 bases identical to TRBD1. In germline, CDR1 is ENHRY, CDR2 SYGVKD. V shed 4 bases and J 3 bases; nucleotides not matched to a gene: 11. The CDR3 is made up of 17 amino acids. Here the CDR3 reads CAISVGDRGGGDTEAFF. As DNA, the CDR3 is TGTGCCATCAGTGTTGGGGACAGGGGAGGTGGTGACACTGAAGCTTTCTTT.

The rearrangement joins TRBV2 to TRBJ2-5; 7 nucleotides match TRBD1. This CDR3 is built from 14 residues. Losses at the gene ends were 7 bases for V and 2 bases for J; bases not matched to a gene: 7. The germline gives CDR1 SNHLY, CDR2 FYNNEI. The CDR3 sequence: CASTLGTAQETQYF. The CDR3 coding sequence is TGTGCCAGCACCCTGGGGACAGCGCAAGAGACCCAGTACTTC. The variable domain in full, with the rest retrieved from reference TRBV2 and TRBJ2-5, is EPEVTQTPSHQVTQMGQEVILRCVPISNHLYFYWYRQILGQKVEFLVSFYNNEISEKSEIFDDQFSVERPDGSNFTLKIRSTKLEDSAMYFCASTLGTAQETQYFGPGTRLLVL.

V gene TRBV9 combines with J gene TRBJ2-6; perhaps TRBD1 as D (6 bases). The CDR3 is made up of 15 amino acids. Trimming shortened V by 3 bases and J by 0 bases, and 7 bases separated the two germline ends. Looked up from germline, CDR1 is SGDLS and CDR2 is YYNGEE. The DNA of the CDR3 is TGTGCCAGCAGCGCAGGGGACTCTGGGGCCAACGTCCTGACTTTC. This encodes CASSAGDSGANVLTF. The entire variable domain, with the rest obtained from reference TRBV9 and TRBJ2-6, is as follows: DSGVTQTPKHLITATGQRVTLRCSPRSGDLSVYWYQQSLDQGLQFLIQYYNGEERAKGNILERFSAQQFPDLHSELNLSSLELGDSALYFCASSAGDSGANVLTFGAGSRLTVL.

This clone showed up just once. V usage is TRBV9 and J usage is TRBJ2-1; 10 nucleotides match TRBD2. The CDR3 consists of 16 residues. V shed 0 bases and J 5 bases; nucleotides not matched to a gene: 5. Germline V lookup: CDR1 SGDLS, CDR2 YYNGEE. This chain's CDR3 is CASSVVSGLANNEQFF. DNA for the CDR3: TGTGCCAGCAGCGTAGTATCGGGACTAGCGAACAATGAGCAGTTCTTC.